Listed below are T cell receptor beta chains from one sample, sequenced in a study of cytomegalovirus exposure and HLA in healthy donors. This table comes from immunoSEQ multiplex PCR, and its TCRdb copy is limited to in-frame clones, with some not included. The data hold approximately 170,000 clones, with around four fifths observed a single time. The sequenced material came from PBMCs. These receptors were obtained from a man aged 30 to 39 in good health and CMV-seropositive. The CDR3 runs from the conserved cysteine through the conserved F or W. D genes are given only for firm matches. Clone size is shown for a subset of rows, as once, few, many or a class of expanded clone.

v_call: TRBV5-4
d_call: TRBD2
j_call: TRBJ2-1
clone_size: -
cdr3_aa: CASSLAGGGHNEQFF
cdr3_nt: TGTGCCAGCAGCCTAGCGGGGGGAGGACACAATGAGCAGTTCTTC

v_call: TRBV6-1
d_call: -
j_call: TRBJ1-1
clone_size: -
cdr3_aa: CASSRQVGAFF
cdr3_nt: TGTGCCAGCAGTCGACAGGTCGGAGCTTTCTTT

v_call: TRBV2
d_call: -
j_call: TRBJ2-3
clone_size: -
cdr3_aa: CASSEVGGTDTQYF
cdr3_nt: TGTGCCAGCAGTGAAGTGGGAGGCACAGATACGCAGTATTTT

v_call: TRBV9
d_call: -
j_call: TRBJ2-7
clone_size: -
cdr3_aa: CASSVGATDFYEQYF
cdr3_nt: TGTGCCAGCAGCGTAGGCGCCACGGACTTCTACGAGCAGTACTTC

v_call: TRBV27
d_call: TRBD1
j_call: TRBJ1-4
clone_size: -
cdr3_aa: CASSPTGAATNEKLFF
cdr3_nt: TGTGCCAGCAGTCCGACAGGGGCCGCAACTAATGAAAAACTGTTTTTT

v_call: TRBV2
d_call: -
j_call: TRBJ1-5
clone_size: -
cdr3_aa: CASSGNRVGNQPQHF
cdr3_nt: TGTGCCAGCAGTGGAAACAGGGTAGGCAATCAGCCCCAGCATTTT

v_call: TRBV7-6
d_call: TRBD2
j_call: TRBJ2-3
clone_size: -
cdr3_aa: CASSLFLAGADTQYF
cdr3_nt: TGTGCCAGCAGCTTATTTTTAGCGGGGGCAGATACGCAGTATTTT

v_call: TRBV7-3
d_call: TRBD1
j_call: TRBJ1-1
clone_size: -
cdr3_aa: CASSRLAQGRSKAFF
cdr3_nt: TGTGCCAGCAGCCGATTAGCACAGGGGAGATCTAAAGCTTTCTTT

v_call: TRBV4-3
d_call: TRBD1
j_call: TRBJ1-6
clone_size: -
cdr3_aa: CASSQAGTGGLNSPLHF
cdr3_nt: TGCGCCAGCAGCCAAGCAGGCACAGGGGGCTTGAATTCACCCCTCCACTTT

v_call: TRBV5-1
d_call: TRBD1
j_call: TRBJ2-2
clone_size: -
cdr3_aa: CASSRYRGRDTGELFF
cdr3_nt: TGCGCCAGCAGCAGATACAGGGGGCGAGACACCGGGGAGCTGTTTTTT

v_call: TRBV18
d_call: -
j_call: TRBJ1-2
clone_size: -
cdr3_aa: CASSPPDNPNGYTF
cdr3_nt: TGTGCCAGCTCACCACCCGACAACCCCAATGGCTACACCTTC

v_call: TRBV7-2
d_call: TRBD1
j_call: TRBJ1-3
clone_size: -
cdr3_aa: CASSLQGASGNTIYF
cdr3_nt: TGTGCCAGCAGCTTACAGGGGGCTAGTGGAAACACCATATATTTT

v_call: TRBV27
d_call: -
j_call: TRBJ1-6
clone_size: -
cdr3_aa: CASSFQGSSYNSPLHF
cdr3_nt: TGTGCCAGCAGTTTCCAGGGGAGCTCCTATAATTCACCCCTCCACTTT

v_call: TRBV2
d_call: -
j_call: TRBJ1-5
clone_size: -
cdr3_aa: CASSEEGNQPQHF
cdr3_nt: TGTGCCAGCAGTGAGGAGGGCAATCAGCCCCAGCATTTT

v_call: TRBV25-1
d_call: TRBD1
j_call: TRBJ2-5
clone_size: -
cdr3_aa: CASRPTGARETQYF
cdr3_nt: TGTGCCAGCAGGCCGACAGGGGCGAGAGAGACCCAGTACTTC

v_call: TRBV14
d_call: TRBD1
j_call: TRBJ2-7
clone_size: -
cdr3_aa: CASSQDFGTARSYEQYF
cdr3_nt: TGTGCCAGCAGCCAAGATTTCGGGACAGCCCGAAGCTACGAGCAGTACTTC

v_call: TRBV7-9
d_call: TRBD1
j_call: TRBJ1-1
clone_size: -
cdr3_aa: CASSLGRGQGEAFF
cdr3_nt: TGTGCCAGCAGCTTAGGTAGGGGGCAAGGGGAAGCTTTCTTT

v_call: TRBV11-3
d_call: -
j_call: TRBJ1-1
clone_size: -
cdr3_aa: CASSAGGVMNTEAFF
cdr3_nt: TGTGCCAGCAGCGCCGGGGGGGTTATGAACACTGAAGCTTTCTTT

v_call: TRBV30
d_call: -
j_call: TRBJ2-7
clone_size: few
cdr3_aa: CAWRVAGHGQYF
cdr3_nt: TGTGCCTGGAGAGTGGCAGGCCACGGGCAGTACTTC